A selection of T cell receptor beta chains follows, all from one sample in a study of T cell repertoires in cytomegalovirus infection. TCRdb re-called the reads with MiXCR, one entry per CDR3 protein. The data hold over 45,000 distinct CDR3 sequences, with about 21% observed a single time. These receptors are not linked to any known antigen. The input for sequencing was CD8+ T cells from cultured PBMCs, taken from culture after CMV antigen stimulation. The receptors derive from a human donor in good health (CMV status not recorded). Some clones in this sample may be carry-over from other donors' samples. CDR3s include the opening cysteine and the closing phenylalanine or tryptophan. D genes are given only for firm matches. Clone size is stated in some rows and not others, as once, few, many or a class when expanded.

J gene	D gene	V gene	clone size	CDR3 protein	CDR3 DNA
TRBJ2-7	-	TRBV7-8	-	CASSSDGAYEQYF	TGTGCCAGCAGCTCAGACGGAGCCTACGAGCAGTACTTC
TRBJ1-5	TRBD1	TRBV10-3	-	CAISESPTGSVNQPQHF	TGTGCCATCAGTGAGTCCCCGACAGGGAGTGTAAATCAGCCCCAGCATTTT
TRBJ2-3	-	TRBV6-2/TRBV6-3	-	CASRPTGISTDTQYF	TGTGCCAGCAGACCGACAGGAATTAGCACAGATACGCAGTATTTT
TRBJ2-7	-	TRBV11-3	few	CASSPSGGEQYF	TGTGCCAGCAGCCCGAGCGGCGGCGAGCAGTACTTC
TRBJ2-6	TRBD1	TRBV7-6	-	CASSSRDRASGANVLTF	TGTGCCAGCAGCTCCCGGGACAGGGCCTCTGGGGCCAACGTCCTGACTTTC
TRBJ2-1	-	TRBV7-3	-	CASSHGLRGNEQFF	TGTGCCAGCAGCCATGGACTTAGAGGCAATGAGCAGTTCTTC
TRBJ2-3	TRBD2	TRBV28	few	CASSFPLGLAGSTDTQYF	TGTGCCAGCAGTTTCCCGCTGGGACTAGCGGGGAGCACAGATACGCAGTATTTT
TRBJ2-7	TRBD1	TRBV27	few	CAVGQGVYEQYF	TGTGCCGTCGGACAGGGCGTCTACGAGCAGTACTTC
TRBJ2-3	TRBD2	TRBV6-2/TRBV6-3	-	CASNPPGLAGVGDTQYF	TGTGCCAGCAATCCCCCGGGACTAGCGGGAGTAGGAGATACGCAGTATTTT
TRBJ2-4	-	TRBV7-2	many	CASSPYLAKNIQYF	TGTGCCAGCAGCCCCTACCTAGCCAAAAACATTCAGTACTTC
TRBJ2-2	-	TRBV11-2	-	CASRDIASGELFF	TGTGCCAGCAGGGATATAGCGTCCGGGGAGCTGTTTTTT
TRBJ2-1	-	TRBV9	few	CASSVGRVAYNEQFF	TGTGCCAGCAGCGTAGGAAGGGTGGCCTACAATGAGCAGTTCTTC
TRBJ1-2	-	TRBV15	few	CATSSRESNYGYTF	TGTGCCACCAGCAGCCGAGAGAGTAACTATGGCTACACCTTC
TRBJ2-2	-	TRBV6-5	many	CASSYSLGNTGELFF	TGTGCCAGCAGTTACTCTCTAGGGAACACCGGGGAGCTGTTTTTT
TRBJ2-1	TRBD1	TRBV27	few	CASSSPSRGLHNEQFF	TGTGCCAGCAGTTCTCCCTCCAGGGGGCTTCACAATGAGCAGTTCTTC
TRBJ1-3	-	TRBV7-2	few	CASSLNGQKGPRGNTIYF	TGTGCCAGCAGCTTAAATGGGCAGAAGGGTCCGAGAGGAAACACCATATATTTT
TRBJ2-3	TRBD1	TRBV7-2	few	CASSPRGLRFSTDTQYF	TGTGCCAGCAGCCCCAGGGGGCTTCGATTCAGCACAGATACGCAGTATTTT
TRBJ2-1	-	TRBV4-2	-	CASGQLQDNEQFF	TGTGCCAGCGGCCAATTACAAGACAATGAGCAGTTCTTC
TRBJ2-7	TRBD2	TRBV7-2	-	CASSLATSGRAGQYF	TGTGCCAGCAGCTTAGCTACTAGCGGGAGGGCCGGGCAGTACTTC
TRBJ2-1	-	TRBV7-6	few	CASSQGGYNEQFF	TGTGCCAGCAGCCAGGGTGGCTACAATGAGCAGTTCTTC
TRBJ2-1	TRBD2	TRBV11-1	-	CASSPLTSGGPNEQFF	TGTGCCAGCAGCCCACTGACTAGCGGGGGGCCCAATGAGCAGTTCTTC
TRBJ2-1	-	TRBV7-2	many	CASSLGSNEQFF	TGTGCCAGCAGCTTAGGGTCGAATGAGCAGTTCTTC
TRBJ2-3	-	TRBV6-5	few	CASSPWASEGDTQYF	TGTGCCAGCAGTCCTTGGGCCTCCGAGGGAGATACGCAGTATTTT
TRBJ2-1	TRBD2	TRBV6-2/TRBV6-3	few	CASSPTSGGYNEQFF	TGTGCCAGCAGTCCGACTAGCGGGGGCTACAATGAGCAGTTCTTC
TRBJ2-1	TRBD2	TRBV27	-	CASSSTSGPYNEQFF	TGTGCCAGCAGTTCGACTAGCGGACCTTACAATGAGCAGTTCTTC
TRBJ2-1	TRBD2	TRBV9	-	CASSASGSGGEISSYNEQFF	TGTGCCAGCAGCGCCTCGGGTAGCGGGGGGGAAATCAGCTCCTACAATGAGCAGTTCTTC
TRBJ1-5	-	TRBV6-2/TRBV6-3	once	CASSYSILDVPQHF	TGTGCCAGCAGTTACTCGATACTGGATGTGCCCCAGCATTTT
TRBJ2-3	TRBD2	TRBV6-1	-	CASTLPEREDGDTQYF	TGTGCCAGCACCCTCCCCGAGCGGGAGGACGGAGATACGCAGTATTTT
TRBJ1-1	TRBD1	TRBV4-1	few	CASSQEDRGNTEAFF	TGCGCCAGCAGCCAAGAAGACAGGGGGAACACTGAAGCTTTCTTT
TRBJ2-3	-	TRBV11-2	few	CASSLALTDTQYF	TGTGCCAGCAGCTTAGCCCTCACAGATACGCAGTATTTT
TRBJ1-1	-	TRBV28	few	CAVVGAPFTEAFF	TGTGCCGTCGTGGGGGCTCCCTTCACTGAAGCTTTCTTT
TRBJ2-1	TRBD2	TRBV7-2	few	CASSFRDYYNEQFF	TGTGCCAGCAGCTTCCGGGACTACTACAATGAGCAGTTCTTC
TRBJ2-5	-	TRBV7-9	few	CASRGTESYQETQYF	TGTGCCAGCAGAGGGACGGAATCGTACCAAGAGACCCAGTACTTC
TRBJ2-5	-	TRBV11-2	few	CASRSGSWQETQYF	TGTGCCAGCAGATCAGGGTCTTGGCAAGAGACCCAGTACTTC
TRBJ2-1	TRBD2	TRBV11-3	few	CASSPPASGNEQFF	TGTGCCAGCAGCCCCCCCGCTAGCGGCAATGAGCAGTTCTTC
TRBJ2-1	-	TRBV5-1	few	CASSLGGHEQFF	TGCGCCAGCAGCTTAGGGGGGCACGAGCAGTTCTTC
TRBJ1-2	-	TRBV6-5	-	CASSSEGFVYGYTF	TGTGCCAGCAGTTCCGAGGGTTTTGTCTATGGCTACACCTTC
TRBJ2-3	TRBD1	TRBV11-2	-	CASSLVFPQPTGGRKSTDTQYF	TGTGCCAGCAGCTTAGTCTTCCCCCAACCGACAGGGGGCCGAAAGAGCACAGATACGCAGTATTTT
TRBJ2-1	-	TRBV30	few	CAWTRGSGNEQFF	TGTGCCTGGACTCGAGGGTCAGGCAATGAGCAGTTCTTC
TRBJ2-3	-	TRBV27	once	CASSRSGGRGTDTQYF	TGTGCCAGCAGTCGCTCGGGGGGCCGAGGCACAGATACGCAGTATTTT
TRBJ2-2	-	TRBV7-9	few	CASSFSEVATGELFF	TGTGCCAGCAGCTTTTCTGAAGTAGCCACCGGGGAGCTGTTTTTT
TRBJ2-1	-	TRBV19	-	CASAAGPSSYNEQLF	TGTGCCAGTGCAGCGGGTCCAAGCTCCTACAATGAGCAGTTATTC
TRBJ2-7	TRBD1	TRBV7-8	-	CASSLASGMTGVPYEQYF	TGTGCCAGCAGCTTAGCGAGTGGAATGACAGGGGTGCCCTACGAGCAGTACTTC